This T cell receptor (beta chain) was sequenced in a study of T cell responses to AZD1222 COVID-19 vaccine. This CDR3 has 14 amino acids. Germline values: CDR1 SGHRS, CDR2 YFSETQ. V dropped 3 bases and J dropped 5; count of bases not matched to a gene: 5. Sequencing was performed with immunoSEQ multiplex PCR; in TCRdb, only in-frame clones are kept and a portion is missing. The sample holds 20,000 to 30,000 clones; roughly 84% are singletons and the top ten take approximately 30%. This sequence joins TRBV5-1 and TRBJ1-2; the match to TRBD1 covers 9 bases. The TCR comes from an adult who received the AZD1222 COVID-19 vaccine. Sequences were derived from peripheral blood, sampled 28 days after the second AZD1222 dose. CDR3 sequence: CASSSTGGEYGYTF. The CDR3 DNA follows: TGCGCCAGCAGCTCGACAGGGGGGGAATATGGCTACACCTTC. Full variable domain (missing parts from reference TRBV5-1 and TRBJ1-2): KAGVTQTPRYLIKTRGQQVTLSCSPISGHRSVSWYQQTPGQGLQFLFEYFSETQRNKGNFPGRFSGRQFSNSRSEMNVSTLELGDSALYLCASSSTGGEYGYTFGSGTRLTVV.